Below, 26 T cell receptor beta chains from the same sample are listed, as sequenced in a study of shared clonotypes between healthy human individuals. The method was immunoSEQ multiplex PCR; TCRdb's version includes in-frame clones alone and lacks a portion of them. The sample lists around 2,000,000 clones, over 85% seen once, with 0.13% in the top ten. The specimen sequenced was naive CD4+ T cells sorted from blood. Stated subset: CD45RA+ positively selected. Every receptor here comes from a man between 18 and 29 years old in good health.

CDR3 DNA sequence: TGTGCCAGCAGCTTAGTGTCTCCGGGACTAGCGCACAATGAGCAGTTCTTC. Protein sequence: CASSLVSPGLAHNEQFF. The rearrangement uses TRBV11-2 and TRBJ2-1; 10 bases match TRBD2. CDR3 length: 17 residues. CDR1 and CDR2 from the germline V gene are SGHAT and FQNNGV. Losses at the gene ends were 1 base for V and 5 bases for J; bases not matched to a gene: 8.

This clone was counted a single time. This chain joins TRBV6-6 and TRBJ2-7; D may be TRBD2 (5 bases). The V gene's germline CDR1 is MNHNY and CDR2 SVGAGI (reference sequence). The V gene lost 2 bases and the J gene lost 3 bases, with 11 bases spanning the gap. The CDR3 sequence is 14 residues long. CDR3 sequence: CASSYSRESYEQYF. Written as DNA, the CDR3 is TGTGCCAGCAGTTACAGTCGGGAAAGCTACGAGCAGTACTTC.

This chain joins TRBV6-1 and TRBJ1-2; 11 bases line up with TRBD1. Germline V CDR1 and CDR2: MNHNS, SASEGT. V shed 11 bases and J 8 bases; nucleotides not matched to a gene: 10. The CDR3 length is 13 residues. The CDR3 DNA reads as TGTGCCGGCGGACAGGGGGCATCGGTCGGCTACACCTTC. Translation gives CAGGQGASVGYTF.

The V call is TRBV27, the J call TRBJ1-3, with D hard to call. V shed 3 bases and J shed 0 bases, with 3 bases lying between them. Germline CDR1 is MNHEY and CDR2 is SMNVEV (reference sequence). The CDR3 covers 13 residues. The CDR3 region has the DNA TGTGCCAGCAGTTTCCACTCTGGAAACACCATATATTTT. It encodes CASSFHSGNTIYF.

This clone was recorded once. V and J are TRBV6-1 and TRBJ1-1; TRBD1 aligns across 7 bases. CDR1 and CDR2 (germline): MNHNS, SASEGT. The CDR3 has 19 residues. The V gene end was trimmed by 0 bases and the J gene end by 3 bases; junction bases not matched to a gene: 16. This CDR3 is CASSEALRGLYKRDTEAFF. Here the CDR3 DNA reads TGTGCCAGCAGTGAAGCCTTAAGGGGGCTGTATAAGAGGGACACTGAAGCTTTCTTT.

This sequence joins TRBV12-5 and TRBJ1-6; 7 positions agree with TRBD1. CDR1 is LGHNT and CDR2 is FRNRAP in the germline V gene. The CDR3 is made up of 16 amino acids. Germline trimming cut 6 bases from V and 3 bases from J; bases unmatched to any gene: 8. CDR3 loop: CASGIWTGDYNSPLHF. The DNA of the CDR3 is TGTGCTAGTGGAATCTGGACAGGAGACTATAATTCACCCCTCCACTTT.

The J gene is TRBJ1-1, the V gene TRBV6-5; D unclear. The CDR3 has 13 residues. Germline-derived CDR1 and CDR2 are MNHEY and SVGAGI. V lost 0 bases, J lost 7 bases, and 9 bases lay in between. CDR3 loop: CASSYSRVSEAFF. The CDR3 nucleotides read TGTGCCAGCAGTTACTCGAGGGTTAGTGAAGCTTTCTTT.

A remark on this clone: Different DNA sequences within this sample yield the same CDR3. The V call is TRBV2, the J call TRBJ1-3; D perhaps matches TRBD1 (6 bases). Looked up from germline, CDR1 is SNHLY and CDR2 is FYNNEI. The CDR3 runs 13 residues. V lost 6 bases and J 0 bases, leaving 6 bases between the germline ends. CDR3 loop: CASRQGSGNTIYF. The CDR3 nucleotides read TGTGCCAGCAGACAGGGCTCTGGAAACACCATATATTTT.

V gene TRBV11-2 combines with J gene TRBJ2-3; TRBD1 might be the D (7 bases). The CDR3 consists of 17 residues. The germline CDR1 and CDR2 sequences are SGHAT and FQNNGV. V was shortened by 3 bases and J by 1 base, with 17 bases between the two germline ends. This CDR3 reads CASSLAGRGRGTDTQYF. In DNA form, the CDR3 reads TGTGCCAGCAGCTTGGCGGGAAGGGGGCGGGGCACAGATACGCAGTATTTT.

CDR3 sequence: CASSQDPGISGNTIYF. The CDR3 DNA reads as TGTGCCAGCAGCCAAGATCCTGGGATCTCTGGAAACACCATATATTTT. V is TRBV4-2 and J is TRBJ1-3; no firm D call. This CDR3 contains 16 residues. Trimming removed 0 bases at V and 0 bases at J, with 9 bases between. The germline V gene encodes CDR1 LGHNA and CDR2 YNFKEQ.

CDR3 protein: CASSTFRGDQPQHF. The CDR3 DNA reads TGCGCCAGCAGCACGTTCAGGGGAGATCAGCCCCAGCATTTT. The chain uses TRBV5-1 and TRBJ1-5; possibly TRBD1 for D (6 bases). Deletions cut 4 bases from V and 5 bases from J, with 13 bases between. Germline values: CDR1 SGHRS, CDR2 YFSETQ. CDR3 size: 14 residues.

V usage is TRBV10-3 and J usage is TRBJ1-3, with a weak D call TRBD1 (5 bases). CDR1 is ENHRY and CDR2 is SYGVKD in the germline V gene. The CDR3 is made up of 16 amino acids. The germline V and J ends were trimmed by 0 bases and 1 base, with 10 bases remaining between them. The CDR3: CAISESTGWSGNTIYF. DNA of the CDR3: TGTGCCATCAGTGAGTCCACAGGTTGGTCTGGAAACACCATATATTTT.

The V gene is TRBV6-1, the J gene TRBJ2-3, with 7 bases identical to TRBD1. The CDR3 totals 16 residues. The V and J ends lost 2 bases and 2 bases, in that order; junction bases with no gene match: 7. The germline CDR1 and CDR2 sequences are MNHNS and SASEGT. The CDR3 protein is CASSEIQGGLTDTQYF. Written as DNA, the CDR3 is TGTGCCAGCAGTGAAATACAAGGGGGCCTCACAGATACGCAGTATTTT.

The genes are TRBV4-1 and TRBJ2-7; 10 bases fit TRBD2. With 1 base clipped from V and 5 bases from J, the junction kept 8 bases outside the gene matches. The CDR3 spans 16 residues. Germline CDR1 MGHRA, CDR2 YSYEKL. CDR3 amino acids: CASSQGGLAGADEQYF. The CDR3 DNA follows: TGCGCCAGCAGCCAAGGGGGTCTAGCGGGAGCCGACGAGCAGTACTTC.

The chain is built from TRBV28 and TRBJ1-2, with a tentative D call TRBD1 (6 bases). Trimming took off 2 bases at V and 6 bases at J, with 16 bases between the two ends. Germline V gene sequence: CDR1 MDHEN, CDR2 SYDVKM. The CDR3 runs to 15 residues. The CDR3: CASSLAGGAGNGYTF. The CDR3 bases are TGTGCCAGCAGTTTAGCGGGGGGCGCAGGTAATGGCTACACCTTC.

The J gene is TRBJ1-4, the V gene TRBV6-1; D gene unclear. CDR1 is MNHNS and CDR2 is SASEGT in the germline V gene. Trimming cost V 2 bases and J 5 bases, with 12 bases left between them. The CDR3 consists of 15 residues. CDR3 amino acids: CASSELLSGNEKLFF. The DNA for the CDR3 is TGTGCCAGCAGTGAATTACTGTCTGGGAATGAAAAACTGTTTTTT.

This clone has just one count. The rearrangement links TRBV5-6 to TRBJ1-4, with D unclear. The germline V and J ends were trimmed by 1 base and 5 bases, with 12 bases remaining between them. This CDR3 spans 15 amino acids. Per the germline V gene, CDR1 is SGHDT and CDR2 is YYEEEE. The CDR3 spells CASSLSTGLNEKLFF. CDR3 coding DNA: TGTGCCAGCAGCTTGTCGACGGGTCTAAATGAAAAACTGTTTTTT.

CDR3 DNA: TGCGCCAGCAGCTGGGGCCCCGGCAATACGCAGTATTTT. This encodes CASSWGPGNTQYF. J is TRBJ2-3 and V is TRBV5-1; tentative D call: TRBD1 (5 bases). Germline-derived CDR1 and CDR2 are SGHRS and YFSETQ. The length of the CDR3 is 13 residues. V lost 3 bases, J lost 7 bases, and 12 bases lay in between.

The chain is built from TRBV9 and TRBJ1-1, with D possibly being TRBD1 (5 bases). V was cut by 1 base and J by 0 bases, with 7 bases left in between. The CDR3 has 14 residues. The V gene's germline CDR1 is SGDLS and CDR2 YYNGEE. CDR3 amino acids: CASSVRGMNTEAFF. The CDR3 DNA reads as TGTGCCAGCAGCGTAAGGGGAATGAACACTGAAGCTTTCTTT.

This clone was seen once. V and J are TRBV6-5 and TRBJ1-2, with D possibly being TRBD1 (6 bases). V was clipped by 2 bases and J by 4 bases, with 14 bases between them. Germline V gene lookup returns CDR1 MNHEY and CDR2 SVGAGI. The CDR3 is 15 amino acids. In nucleotides, the CDR3 is TGTGCCAGCAGTTACAACGAGGGGGTATTCTATGGCTACACCTTC. This gives the protein CASSYNEGVFYGYTF.

Concerning this clone: The sample holds other DNA sequences that translate to the same CDR3. The genes are TRBV6-5 and TRBJ1-5, with TRBD1 as a possible D gene (6 bases). Germline V CDR1 and CDR2: MNHEY, SVGAGI. V was trimmed by 6 bases and J by 7 bases, leaving 16 bases between them. This CDR3 region has 14 residues. CDR3 protein: CASSVQGGYQPQHF. CDR3 coding DNA: TGTGCCAGCAGCGTCCAAGGGGGATACCAGCCCCAGCATTTT.

This sequence joins TRBV21-1 and TRBJ1-1. TRBV21-1 is described as a pseudogene. The CDR3 covers 13 residues. This CDR3 is CASSKGRGTEAFF. The CDR3 DNA reads TGTGCCAGCAGCAAAGGGCGGGGCACTGAAGCTTTCTTT.

The CDR3, as DNA: TGCGCCAGCAGCCGAGTACTAGCGGGAGACACCGGGGAGCTGTTTTTT. It encodes CASSRVLAGDTGELFF. This chain joins TRBV4-1 and TRBJ2-2; TRBD2 matches 11 bases. The CDR3 totals 16 residues. Germline assignment: CDR1 MGHRA and CDR2 YSYEKL. Losses at the gene ends were 4 bases for V and 3 bases for J; bases not matched to a gene: 4.

With regard to this clone: The sample has other DNA sequences that encode this CDR3 too. The CDR3 region is CASSSGDQPQHF. CDR3 coding DNA: TGTGCCAGCAGTTCCGGAGATCAGCCCCAGCATTTT. The chain has TRBV6-6 and TRBJ1-5; no reliable D call. The CDR3 runs to 12 residues. The germline V and J ends were trimmed by 4 bases and 5 bases, with 6 bases remaining between them. Germline CDR1 MNHNY, CDR2 SVGAGI (reference sequence).

The chain uses TRBV6-5 and TRBJ2-7, with a possible D match to TRBD2 (5 bases). CDR1 is MNHEY, CDR2 SVGAGI, per germline. V was clipped by 0 bases and J by 5 bases, with 11 bases between them. The CDR3 is 14 residues long. The CDR3 nucleotides read TGTGCCAGCAGTTACTCTCGGGGTACAGACGAGCAGTACTTC. Its protein is CASSYSRGTDEQYF.

The chain recombines TRBV6-1 with TRBJ2-3; no firm D call. The CDR3 consists of 14 residues. Trimming took 8 bases from V and 1 from J, leaving 13 bases between them. Germline V CDR1 and CDR2: MNHNS, SASEGT. The CDR3 reads CASSSGIGTDTQYF. The CDR3 bases are TGTGCCAGCTCTTCGGGCATCGGCACAGATACGCAGTATTTT.